These 8 T cell receptor beta chains were sequenced from one sample in a study of CD8 T cells in ankylosing spondylitis. TCRdb fed the 5' RACE reads into MiXCR, producing one record per CDR3 protein. In the table there are 380,000 or so distinct CDR3 sequences, more than 20% of which are singletons. Sample: blood, either unsorted or a sorted T cell fraction (not recorded which). These receptors were obtained from a male donor with ankylosing spondylitis or in good health (not recorded which).

The CDR3 is CSARGIAGGRGETQYF. The CDR3, as DNA: TGCAGTGCTAGAGGGATAGCGGGGGGGCGCGGTGAGACCCAGTACTTC. The V call is TRBV20-1, the J call TRBJ2-5; 11 bases are shared with TRBD2. This CDR3 has 16 residues. From germline, CDR1 is DFQATT and CDR2 SNEGSKA (reference sequence). V dropped 1 base and J dropped 5; count of bases not matched to a gene: 9.

This clonotype was observed a handful of times. V is TRBV29-1 and J is TRBJ2-1, with a tentative D call TRBD1 (5 bases). V lost 0 bases to trimming and J lost 3 bases, with 18 bases between them. The CDR3 length is 17 residues. Germline CDR1 and CDR2: SQVTM and ANQGSEA. CDR3 loop: CSVEDLQGTSIYNEQFF. The CDR3 DNA reads as TGCAGCGTTGAAGATCTTCAGGGCACATCCATCTACAATGAGCAGTTCTTC.

The rearrangement joins TRBV9 to TRBJ1-1; possibly TRBD1 for D (5 bases). CDR3 length: 14 amino acids. V was shortened by 7 bases and J by 6 bases, with 19 bases between the two germline ends. Germline V lookup: CDR1 SGDLS, CDR2 YYNGEE. CDR3 region: CASHPGGGGSEAFF. The CDR3 DNA is TGTGCCAGCCACCCCGGGGGGGGAGGGTCTGAAGCTTTCTTT.

This chain uses TRBV12-3 or TRBV12-4 with TRBJ2-1; either TRBD1 or TRBD2 may supply D (6 bases each). This CDR3 has 16 residues. Trimming removed 8 bases at V and 7 bases at J, with 24 bases between. CDR3 amino acids: CASSPQGGTQKNEQFF. CDR3 DNA: TGTGCCAGCTCTCCTCAAGGGGGGACTCAGAAGAATGAGCAGTTCTTC.

The chain combines TRBV7-9 with TRBJ2-7; D not certain. The CDR3 totals 15 residues. Germline assignment: CDR1 SEHNR and CDR2 FQNEAQ (reference sequence). Trimming removed 1 base at V and 3 bases at J, with 13 bases between. CDR3 amino acids: CASSLGVGEDYEQYF. For the CDR3, the DNA is TGTGCCAGCAGCTTAGGGGTGGGCGAAGACTACGAGCAGTACTTC.

This chain uses TRBV5-1 with TRBJ2-5; perhaps TRBD2 as D (6 bases). The CDR3 sequence is 15 residues long. The germline V gene has CDR1 SGHRS and CDR2 YFSETQ. V lost 1 base and J lost 1, with 11 bases in between. In DNA, the CDR3 is TGCGCCAGCAGCTTGAATTGGGGACTCCAAGAGACCCAGTACTTC. Amino acids: CASSLNWGLQETQYF.

CDR3 DNA sequence: TGCGCCAGCAGCCCCGACAGGGCTCAGCCCCAGCATTTT. This codes for CASSPDRAQPQHF. The rearrangement links TRBV4-1 to TRBJ1-5; 7 bases line up with TRBD1. The CDR3 runs 13 residues. Germline values: CDR1 MGHRA, CDR2 YSYEKL. V trimming: 4 bases; J trimming: 6 bases; junction bases outside the gene matches: 3.

This clonotype was seen more than once but under ten times. The chain recombines TRBV11-2 with TRBJ2-7; TRBD2 matches at 7 bases. The V gene's germline CDR1 is SGHAT and CDR2 FQNNGV. This CDR3 spans 13 amino acids. The V segment lost 1 base and the J segment 5 bases; nucleotides outside the gene matches: 2. Here the CDR3 reads CASSLGLADEQYF. The CDR3 nucleotides read TGTGCCAGCAGCTTAGGACTAGCAGACGAGCAGTACTTC.